Listed below are T cell receptor beta chains from one sample, sequenced in a study of blood T cell repertoires in COVID-19. The assay was immunoSEQ multiplex PCR, and TCRdb's table has in-frame clones only and misses some. The sample lists approximately 300,000 clones; around nine tenths were seen once. The sequencing sample was made of peripheral blood. These TCRs come from a woman under 40 with COVID-19, enrolled during active disease. Each CDR3 is given without its conserved first and last residue. The order of the fields is CDR3 length, V gene, CDR3 protein.

>14|TRBV30
AWSLSRLEVNTEAF
>12|TRBV6-2/TRBV6-3
ASSRGGDTGELF
>13|TRBV10-2
ASLNRDRGYNEQF
>12|TRBV7-3
ASSSGLARETQY
>14|TRBV6-6
ASSEPNGGVNYGYT
>11|TRBV7-9
ASSPYSGDKTF
>13|TRBV6-2/TRBV6-3
ASSSPDRGGQPQH
>10|TRBV15
ATSPRTDTQY
>15|TRBV5-8
ASSWGTSGGPYNEQF
>13|TRBV6-5
ASSYQTGGLEKLF
>13|TRBV6-1
ASSERVLGTGELF
>12|TRBV7-9
ASAGTVVQETQY
>12|TRBV7-2
ASSRGGIQETQY
>12|TRBV15
ATSRGYRGDEQY
>12|TRBV27
ASPRLSSGNTIY
>11|TRBV5-6
ASSLGRSGGYT
>12|TRBV28
ASSSDRYNSPLH
>10|TRBV28
ASTGTGDGYT
>13|TRBV6-6
ASTDGLAAGNEQF
>12|TRBV4-1
ASSPRSYNEKLF
>18|TRBV7-2
ASSLALGLAGGRPKETQY
>12|TRBV6-5
ASRPGQGHSPLH
>11|TRBV30
AWSEHGYYGYT
>12|TRBV5-5
ASSVYREIYEQY
>14|TRBV27
ASSFSPPGANQPQH
>12|TRBV7-9
ASSSWTGNTEAF
>12|TRBV28
ASSLGDTNQPQH
>12|TRBV5-1
ASSPGQGTDTQY
>14|TRBV2
ASSGDRTRSGNTIY
>10|TRBV18
ASSFGQEEAF
>10|TRBV7-9
ASSGQGWGYT
>12|TRBV7-3
ASSLRGGTMGYT
>13|TRBV5-1
ASSLAGGNTGELF
>14|TRBV28
ASTSRALGLYTEAF
>14|TRBV18
ASSRADSANTGELF
>15|TRBV12-5
ASGLVLGQGAKNIQY
>14|TRBV4-1
ASSSGLAGASYEQY
>13|TRBV30
AWSDPGQGVHEQY
>17|TRBV19
ASSTPKTGVLEVNYGYT
>13|TRBV19
ASSSSGGAVDTQY
>11|TRBV27
ASRDRGNSPLH
>13|TRBV5-1
ASSFASANTGELF